This T cell receptor beta chain was obtained from a study of T cell changes during pregnancy in multiple sclerosis. Method: immunoSEQ multiplex PCR; TCRdb's copy keeps in-frame clones and lacks some. The table includes roughly 59,000 clones, 93% detected once. In germline, CDR1 is MNHEY, CDR2 SVGAGI. CDR3 length equals 12 residues. Trimming pared 4 bases from V and 6 bases from J, leaving 9 bases between. This receptor was taken from a female donor with multiple sclerosis, enrolled in a pregnancy study. The sample here was CD8+ T cells from peripheral blood mononuclear cells, taken in the second trimester of pregnancy. The chain is built from TRBV6-5 and TRBJ1-1, with a tentative D call TRBD1 (5 bases). Here the CDR3 reads CASSFRGAEAFF. The CDR3 DNA sequence: TGTGCCAGCAGTTTTCGGGGGGCTGAAGCTTTCTTT.